This paragraph reports one T cell receptor beta chain. What this receptor recognizes is not known. There are no base qualities to consult, and no much larger clone falls within one base. The data were obtained in a study of cytomegalovirus exposure and HLA in healthy donors (dated by TCRdb to 2015 to 2018). For context, the study as a whole: According to a later analysis, one platform produced both the 110 or so validation repertoires and the roughly 650 repertoires of the first cohort. Along with the approximately 700-subject first cohort, a separate validation cohort of over a hundred different subjects was used. The study was designed to test whether signatures of past pathogen exposure could be identified by cataloging public T cell receptors. To predict cytomegalovirus infection status, the study combined high-throughput TCR immunosequencing, statistical association of individual TCRs with disease status, and machine learning.

Results the study describes overall, beyond this receptor: In a later analysis, TCRs clustered in the first cohort were found to also tend to co-occur in the roughly 120 validation repertoires, with approximately 93% of cluster scores above 0. It was suggested by the authors that the approach could potentially be generalized to other disease states and immunological phenotypes. A later analysis had no HLA typing for the validation cohort, so co-occurrence there was scored across all 130 or so repertoires. In vitro tests confirmed that a few of the cytomegalovirus-associated TCR beta chains recognize cytomegalovirus antigens. The study listed 150 to 200 TCR beta chains as associated with cytomegalovirus. In both the original and validation cohorts, the classifier was reported to diagnose cytomegalovirus status with high specificity and sensitivity. Across donors, most TCR sequences were observed very rarely, whereas some public TCRs were present in many individuals.

The library was generated by the immunoSEQ multiplex PCR assay. The authors' pipeline ran thus. To diagnose cytomegalovirus status from the catalog of TCR beta chain sequences, a statistical classification framework was built. This is the immuneACCESS table as TCRdb keeps it, with only in-frame sequences that have V and J called. A part of the clones is gone; compared with another copy, unresolved V genes explain less than half, and the rest is unexplained. The DNA was the basis for D and trimming; V, J and clone size are from that table. Recorded for this sample are approximately 150,000 clones; around 86% of them occurred a single time. The top ten clonotypes cover less than 9% of the sample. V drops 4 bases and J drops 6 bases, leaving 12 bases in between. Measured from the cysteine to the phenylalanine, the CDR3 is 13 residues long. The kept DNA is CDR3 alone, 39 bases in frame from the first base. The germline V gene provides CDR1 MRHNA and CDR2 SNTAGT.

Separate from the roughly 660-subject first cohort, the validation cohort of roughly 110 subjects was the group to which the donors belonged. Material for sequencing was PBMCs. The chain uses TRBV6-4 and TRBJ1-2; D gene: possibly TRBD1, on 5 matching bases. This TCR came from a young man in good health and CMV-seropositive. CDR3 sequence: CASSAGEGDGYTF. In nucleotides, the sequence is TGTGCCAGCAGTGCGGGGGAAGGCGATGGCTACACCTTC.